The 20 T cell receptor beta chains reported below all come from one sample, sequenced in a study of T-cell reconstitution after alpha-beta-depleted transplantation in children. Preparation of the TCRbeta library used unique molecular identifiers. TCRdb reanalysed the PCR reads using MiXCR and keeps one entry per CDR3 protein. The sample includes hundreds of thousands of distinct CDR3 sequences, over 15% seen only once; the top ten take around 0.96%. The input for sequencing was PBMCs from the stem cell graft donor, taken from the stem cell graft. The receptors come from a human donor who donated a stem cell graft to a child with acute myeloid leukemia.

This clonotype was observed a handful of times. The J gene is TRBJ2-1, the V gene TRBV7-9; 8 bases match TRBD1. V gave up 5 bases and J gave up 3 bases; unmatched junction bases: 6. Germline CDR1 is SEHNR and CDR2 is FQNEAQ (reference sequence). The CDR3 runs to 15 residues. The CDR3 sequence: CASSRGQGNYNEQFF. The DNA of the CDR3 is TGTGCCAGCAGCCGCGGACAGGGTAACTACAATGAGCAGTTCTTC.

CDR3 amino acids: CASSPGQGVVGTDTQYF. CDR3 nucleotides: TGTGCCAGCAGTCCGGGACAGGGGGTAGTAGGTACAGATACGCAGTATTTT. The rearrangement links TRBV12-3 or TRBV12-4 to TRBJ2-3; 11 nucleotides align to TRBD1. CDR3 length: 17 residues. J was trimmed by 3 bases and V by 5 bases; bases with no gene match: 10.

This clonotype occurred many times. The chain has TRBV29-1 and TRBJ2-2; D not resolved. Trimming left V 6 bases short and J 2 bases short, with 13 bases between. CDR1 is SQVTM, CDR2 ANQGSEA, per germline. CDR3 size: 14 residues. CDR3 in DNA: TGCAGCGTGGGGATGGACGGTAACACCGGGGAGCTGTTTTTT. Protein sequence: CSVGMDGNTGELFF.

This clonotype was seen many times. The chain has TRBV6-5 and TRBJ2-1; D possibly corresponds to TRBD1 (5 bases). The CDR3 runs 11 residues. Germline CDR1 is MNHEY and CDR2 is SVGAGI. The V and J ends lost 5 bases and 10 bases respectively, with 9 bases between them. The CDR3: CASSSYREQFF. CDR3 sequence (DNA): TGTGCCAGCAGTAGCTACAGGGAGCAGTTCTTC.

This clonotype was picked up many times. The chain links TRBV27 to TRBJ1-5; 7 bases line up with TRBD1. After removal of 0 bases from V and 3 bases from J, the junction contained 2 bases not matched to a gene. The CDR3 covers 15 residues. CDR1 and CDR2 from the germline V gene are MNHEY and SMNVEV (reference sequence). The CDR3 reads CASSLSGQANQPQHF. In DNA, the CDR3 is TGTGCCAGCAGTTTATCCGGACAGGCCAATCAGCCCCAGCATTTT.

This clonotype was seen ten or more times. The chain employs TRBV5-6 and TRBJ2-1; 8 bases match TRBD1. The CDR3 contains 15 residues. Germline V lookup: CDR1 SGHDT, CDR2 YYEEEE. V gave up 4 bases and J gave up 6 bases; unmatched junction bases: 9. CDR3 in amino acids: CASSLTTGAGNEQFF. The CDR3, as DNA: TGTGCCAGCAGCCTAACGACAGGGGCAGGCAATGAGCAGTTCTTC.

The chain has TRBV12-3 or TRBV12-4 and TRBJ2-1; 11 bases match TRBD2. The CDR3 is 16 residues long. V lost 7 bases and J lost 6; bases outside the gene matches: 11. The CDR3 loop is CASTPQGTSGLNEQFF. The CDR3 DNA sequence: TGTGCCAGCACCCCTCAGGGGACTAGCGGCCTCAATGAGCAGTTCTTC.

This clonotype has a count of ten or more. The CDR3 region is CASSRPGQGLNTIYF. The CDR3, as DNA: TGTGCCAGCAGCCGACCGGGACAGGGCCTAAACACCATATATTTT. The chain combines TRBV5-6 with TRBJ1-3; 9 bases fit TRBD1. The CDR3 is 15 residues long. The germline CDR1 and CDR2 sequences are SGHDT and YYEEEE. V was clipped by 4 bases and J by 6 bases; unmatched bases: 8. Full variable domain (missing parts from reference TRBV5-6 and TRBJ1-3): DAGVTQSPTHLIKTRGQQVTLRCSPKSGHDTVSWYQQALGQGPQFIFQYYEEEERQRGNFPDRFSGHQFPNYSSELNVNALLLGDSALYLCASSRPGQGLNTIYFGEGSWLTVV.

This clonotype showed up just a few times. CDR3 region: CASQVGIDYGYTF. In DNA form, the CDR3 reads TGTGCCAGCCAGGTGGGAATCGACTATGGCTACACCTTC. The chain is built from TRBV12-3 or TRBV12-4 and TRBJ1-2, with D unclear. CDR3 length: 13 amino acids. V gave up 8 bases and J gave up 3 bases, with 13 bases separating them.

Of note for this clonotype: Possible read error: a much larger clone is one base away. The J gene is TRBJ2-1, the V gene TRBV20-1; the match to TRBD2 covers 7 bases. Losses at the gene ends were 1 base for V and 9 bases for J; bases not matched to a gene: 3. Germline lookup yields CDR1 DFQATT and CDR2 SNEGSKA (reference sequence). The CDR3 extends over 12 amino acids. The DNA of the CDR3 is TGCAGTGCTAGAGGTGGGAGGGGTGAGCAGTTCTTC. It translates to CSARGGRGEQFF.

The rearrangement links TRBV7-2 to TRBJ2-1; a weak D match, TRBD1 (5 bases). The CDR3 covers 15 residues. V lost 2 bases to trimming and J lost 2 bases, with 10 bases between them. Germline CDR1 and CDR2: SGHTA and FQGNSA. The CDR3 DNA sequence: TGTGCCAGCAGCTTAATCAGGGTGGCCTACAATGAGCAGTTCTTC. It codes for CASSLIRVAYNEQFF.

The chain employs TRBV6-5 and TRBJ1-4, with D unclear. This CDR3 has 15 amino acids. Germline V gene lookup returns CDR1 MNHEY and CDR2 SVGAGI. V gave up 0 bases and J gave up 3 bases, with 8 bases separating them. The CDR3 DNA is TGTGCCAGCAGTTACTCTCCGGATCCTAATGAAAAACTGTTTTTT. The encoded protein is CASSYSPDPNEKLFF.

This clonotype has just a few counts. The CDR3 DNA reads TGTGCCAGCAGCTTATGGGGGGAGCTGTTTTTT. This encodes CASSLWGELFF. The V gene is TRBV7-2, the J gene TRBJ2-2; D uncertain. The CDR3 is made up of 11 amino acids. Germline CDR1 reads SGHTA; CDR2 reads FQGNSA. V lost 2 bases to trimming and J lost 8 bases, with 3 bases between them.

This clonotype was counted many times. This sequence joins TRBV29-1 and TRBJ2-1; D uncertain. Trimming cost V 3 bases and J 3 bases, with 6 bases left between them. The length of the CDR3 is 12 residues. CDR1 SQVTM and CDR2 ANQGSEA come from the germline V gene. The CDR3 DNA follows: TGCAGCGTTGAGACTGTCTACAATGAGCAGTTCTTC. It yields the protein CSVETVYNEQFF.

The chain links TRBV24-1 to TRBJ2-1, with D possibly matching TRBD1 (6 bases). The CDR3 length is 13 residues. V dropped 9 bases and J dropped 2 bases, with 10 bases sitting between them. Germline V gene data show CDR1 as KGHDR and CDR2 as SFDVKD. The CDR3 DNA sequence: TGTGCCACCTCAAAGGGGGCCTACAATGAGCAGTTCTTC. Residues: CATSKGAYNEQFF.

This clonotype was detected ten times or more. V usage is TRBV20-1 and J usage is TRBJ1-4; no clear D gene. Germline CDR1 DFQATT, CDR2 SNEGSKA (reference sequence). V lost 1 base to trimming and J lost 5 bases, with 8 bases between them. This CDR3 is built from 13 residues. The CDR3 DNA is TGCAGTGCTAGAGCCCTGAACAATGAAAAACTGTTTTTT. Protein: CSARALNNEKLFF.

Ten or more counts support this clonotype. The chain combines TRBV7-6 with TRBJ1-4, with TRBD1 identical over 11 bases. This CDR3 spans 14 amino acids. Trimming took 3 bases from V and 7 from J; bases not matched to a gene: 1. CDR1 is SGHVS and CDR2 is FNYEAQ in the germline V gene. CDR3 sequence: CASSLGTGGEKLFF. The CDR3 DNA reads as TGTGCCAGCAGCTTGGGGACAGGGGGTGAAAAACTGTTTTTT.

In its sample, this clonotype was seen many times. The chain recombines TRBV4-1 with TRBJ2-1, with 8 nucleotides matching TRBD1. CDR1 is MGHRA, CDR2 YSYEKL, per germline. J lost 5 bases, V lost 1 base, and 7 bases had no gene match. CDR3 length: 16 residues. CDR3 in amino acids: CASSQGETGEDNEQFF. CDR3 in DNA: TGCGCCAGCAGCCAAGGCGAGACAGGGGAAGACAATGAGCAGTTCTTC.

This clonotype occurred many times. The chain links TRBV20-1 to TRBJ2-5; possible D gene TRBD2, 5 bases. V dropped 6 bases and J dropped 0 bases, with 11 bases sitting between them. The CDR3 is 13 residues long. The germline V gene has CDR1 DFQATT and CDR2 SNEGSKA (reference sequence). In DNA form, the CDR3 reads TGCAGTGCCCGGACTGGCCACCAAGAGACCCAGTACTTC. Protein: CSARTGHQETQYF.

This clonotype was seen ten or more times. The rearrangement uses TRBV4-3 and TRBJ2-1, with D maybe TRBD2 (7 bases). From germline, CDR1 is LGHNA and CDR2 YSLEER. The CDR3 has 17 amino acids. V shed 0 bases and J shed 4 bases, with 16 bases lying between them. This chain's CDR3 is CASSQDSGGQRYNEQFF. As DNA, the CDR3 is TGCGCCAGCAGCCAAGATTCGGGGGGCCAACGTTACAATGAGCAGTTCTTC.